This T cell receptor beta chain was documented in a study of control samples from healthy donors and cancer patients. CDR3 length equals 14 residues. V was pared by 6 bases and J by 6 bases, with 15 bases between. Germline CDR1 SNHLY, CDR2 FYNNEI. Only in-frame clones appear in the TCRdb table, and some are missing; sequencing was by immunoSEQ multiplex PCR. The repertoire holds roughly 140,000 clones, with roughly 93% as singletons. This clonotype was sampled from a middle-aged man in good health. Sequencing was performed on blood. The J gene is TRBJ1-5, the V gene TRBV2; TRBD1 might be the D (6 bases). The CDR3: CASRLGGAVQPQHF. The CDR3 DNA is TGTGCCAGCAGGTTGGGGGGGGCGGTTCAGCCCCAGCATTTT.